The next 32 T cell receptor beta chains were all read from a single sample in a study of T-cell memory formation after mild COVID-19. TCRdb redid the calling of the 5' RACE reads with MiXCR, one entry per CDR3 protein. Here the sample spans roughly 450,000 distinct CDR3 sequences, 18% being singletons. Sample: PBMCs or a T cell subset sorted from them (not recorded which). These TCRs come from an adult woman who had mild COVID-19 (a few samples of this study predate the infection). Cell type and time point are not known.

The rearrangement joins TRBV7-9 to TRBJ1-2; no definite D call. V was cut by 1 base and J by 10 bases, with 7 bases left in between. The CDR3 is made up of 11 amino acids. The germline gives CDR1 SEHNR, CDR2 FQNEAQ (reference sequence). CDR3 coding DNA: TGTGCCAGCAGCTTAGGCAGGTTCTACACCTTC. Amino acid sequence: CASSLGRFYTF.

The rearrangement links TRBV5-1 to TRBJ2-7; 10 bases map to TRBD2. Germline lookup yields CDR1 SGHRS and CDR2 YFSETQ. The CDR3 is 15 residues long. Germline trimming cut 1 base from V and 5 bases from J; bases unmatched to any gene: 6. CDR3 sequence reads: CASSLTSSGGNEQYF. CDR3 DNA sequence: TGCGCCAGCAGCTTGACGTCTAGCGGGGGAAACGAGCAGTACTTC.

The gene calls are TRBV27 and TRBJ2-7, with D perhaps TRBD1 or TRBD2 (6 bases each). Trimming stripped 5 bases from V and 2 bases from J, with 16 bases between. The CDR3 contains 15 residues. Germline V gives CDR1 MNHEY, CDR2 SMNVEV (reference sequence). For the CDR3, the DNA is TGTGCCAGCAGTACGCGGGACACGGCAGCCTACGAGCAGTACTTC. Its protein is CASSTRDTAAYEQYF.

The chain carries TRBV19 and TRBJ1-5; TRBD1 might be the D (6 bases). Between the trimmed V and J ends, which lost 1 base and 3 bases, there was a span of 13 bases. The CDR3 is 16 amino acids. The germline CDR1 and CDR2 sequences are LNHDA and SQIVND (reference sequence). The chain's CDR3 is CASSIGIDRPNQPQHF. Written as DNA, the CDR3 is TGTGCCAGTAGTATAGGAATAGACAGGCCCAATCAGCCCCAGCATTTT.

This chain links TRBV5-1 with TRBJ2-1; no reliable D call. Per the germline V gene, CDR1 is SGHRS and CDR2 is YFSETQ. The V end lost 0 bases, the J end lost 7 bases, and 8 bases lay between the germline ends. There are 13 residues in the CDR3. This CDR3 is CASSLDGQNEQFF. The CDR3 DNA reads TGCGCCAGCAGCTTGGATGGCCAGAATGAGCAGTTCTTC.

The chain employs TRBV5-1 and TRBJ2-7, with a tentative D call TRBD1 (6 bases). The germline gives CDR1 SGHRS, CDR2 YFSETQ. The CDR3 length is 14 residues. Trimming took 4 bases from V and 5 from J, leaving 16 bases between them. The CDR3 sequence is CASSNQQGGNEQYF. The CDR3 nucleotides read TGCGCCAGCAGCAATCAACAGGGTGGTAACGAGCAGTACTTC.

This clonotype showed up just a few times. The chain employs TRBV6-1 and TRBJ2-2; no clear D. In germline, CDR1 is MNHNS, CDR2 SASEGT. Trimming removed 8 bases at V and 3 bases at J, with 10 bases between. The CDR3 totals 13 residues. Here the CDR3 reads CASGKVYTGELFF. DNA for the CDR3: TGTGCCAGCGGGAAGGTCTACACCGGGGAGCTGTTTTTT.

This clonotype was seen only a few times. The rearrangement links TRBV7-9 to TRBJ2-7, with 7 bases aligning to TRBD2. CDR1 is SEHNR, CDR2 FQNEAQ, per germline (reference sequence). The CDR3 has 15 amino acids. The V and J ends lost 2 bases and 4 bases, in that order; junction bases with no gene match: 8. This chain's CDR3 is CASSLNPSRGYEQYF. The CDR3 DNA sequence: TGTGCCAGCAGCTTAAACCCTTCGCGGGGGTACGAGCAGTACTTC.

The genes are TRBV5-4 and TRBJ2-1; no definite D call. V gave up 0 bases and J gave up 10 bases, with 8 bases separating them. The CDR3 totals 12 residues. Germline V CDR1 and CDR2: SGHNT, YYREEE (reference sequence). For the CDR3, the DNA is TGTGCCAGCAGCTTGGAGGGTCCCGAGCAGTTCTTC. Its protein is CASSLEGPEQFF. Together with reference TRBV5-4 and TRBJ2-1, the CDR3 gives the full variable domain: ETGVTQSPTHLIKTRGQQVTLRCSSQSGHNTVSWYQQALGQGPQFIFQYYREEENGRGNFPPRFSGLQFPNYSSELNVNALELDDSALYLCASSLEGPEQFFGPGTRLTVL.

V is TRBV7-6 and J is TRBJ1-4; the D is unclear. This CDR3 spans 15 amino acids. V was clipped by 0 bases and J by 8 bases, with 13 bases between them. Germline V gene sequence: CDR1 SGHVS, CDR2 FNYEAQ. CDR3 DNA: TGTGCCAGCAGCTTAGCGGACCCAGGTTTGGAAAAACTGTTTTTT. Encoded protein: CASSLADPGLEKLFF.

The V gene is TRBV6-5, the J gene TRBJ1-5, with 7 bases matching TRBD1. J lost 6 bases, V lost 6 bases, and 5 bases had no gene match. Germline V lookup: CDR1 MNHEY, CDR2 SVGAGI. The CDR3 runs to 13 residues. Here the CDR3 reads CASRSTGTQPQHF. The DNA of the CDR3 is TGTGCCAGCAGGTCGACAGGGACTCAGCCCCAGCATTTT.

A few counts support this clonotype. The rearrangement links TRBV12-3 or TRBV12-4 to TRBJ2-1; 11 bases are shared with TRBD1. This CDR3 is built from 17 residues. V lost 3 bases to trimming and J lost 2 bases; unmatched junction nucleotides: 6. The CDR3 region has the DNA TGTGCCAGCAGTTTGCGGACAGGGGGCCCCCCCTACAATGAGCAGTTCTTC. Residues: CASSLRTGGPPYNEQFF.

This clonotype has ten or more counts. The V and J genes are TRBV20-1 and TRBJ1-1, with a possible D match to TRBD1 (5 bases). The CDR3 loop spans 14 amino acids. Trimming took off 6 bases at V and 6 bases at J, with 20 bases between the two ends. CDR1 and CDR2 (germline): DFQATT, SNEGSKA (reference sequence). The CDR3 coding sequence is TGCAGTGCACAGAAGGTACCGACAGCTCCTGAAGCTTTCTTT. Translating it yields CSAQKVPTAPEAFF.

The chain combines TRBV19 with TRBJ2-1, with TRBD2 matching 9 bases. This CDR3 has 14 amino acids. The germline gives CDR1 LNHDA, CDR2 SQIVND (reference sequence). The junction had 12 bases not matched to a gene; V was cut back by 10 bases and J by 8 bases. The chain's CDR3 is CATAQREEADEQFF. The CDR3 DNA sequence: TGTGCCACCGCACAGCGGGAGGAAGCGGATGAGCAGTTCTTC.

In its sample, this clonotype was seen a few times. The chain uses TRBV7-2 and TRBJ1-2; TRBD1 matches at 7 bases. Looked up from germline, CDR1 is SGHTA and CDR2 is FQGNSA. The CDR3 totals 13 residues. The V segment lost 5 bases and the J segment 2 bases; nucleotides outside the gene matches: 2. CDR3 sequence reads: CASSVQGNYGYTF. Here the CDR3 DNA reads TGTGCCAGCAGCGTACAGGGGAACTATGGCTACACCTTC.

The rearrangement links TRBV4-2 to TRBJ2-7, with TRBD1 as a possible D gene (6 bases). Per germline, CDR1 LGHNA and CDR2 YNFKEQ. CDR3 length equals 15 residues. The V end lost 1 base, the J end lost 7 bases, and 17 bases lay between the germline ends. CDR3 in amino acids: CASSQGDTGLEEQYF. The CDR3, as DNA: TGTGCCAGCAGCCAAGGGGACACTGGCCTGGAGGAGCAGTACTTC.

The chain joins TRBV19 to TRBJ1-1; 7 bases are a match to TRBD1. V shed 6 bases, J shed 5 bases, and the junction held 6 bases outside the gene matches. This CDR3 spans 13 amino acids. Germline CDR1 LNHDA, CDR2 SQIVND (reference sequence). The CDR3 region is CASRNTGVTEAFF. CDR3 nucleotides: TGTGCCAGTAGGAACACAGGGGTGACTGAAGCTTTCTTT.

The chain has TRBV9 and TRBJ2-1, with 9 bases that match TRBD2. V lost 4 bases and J lost 6; bases outside the gene matches: 17. The CDR3 has 18 amino acids. Germline V gene sequence: CDR1 SGDLS, CDR2 YYNGEE. Here the CDR3 DNA reads TGTGCCAGCAGCCCCGGGCCGGCTAGCGGGACTCTCAGCAATGAGCAGTTCTTC. This translates into CASSPGPASGTLSNEQFF.

The CDR3 sequence is CASSTNEAFF. CDR3 sequence (DNA): TGTGCCAGCAGCACTAACGAAGCTTTCTTT. This rearrangement joins TRBV12-3 or TRBV12-4 to TRBJ1-1; D gene ambiguous. The CDR3 has 10 residues. V lost 6 bases, J lost 8 bases, and 7 bases lay in between.

This clonotype was seen many times. The chain carries TRBV18 and TRBJ1-1; no firm D call. With 6 bases removed from V and 0 bases from J, the gap between germline ends came to 8 bases. The CDR3 sequence is 13 residues long. Germline loops: CDR1 KGHSH, CDR2 LQKENI. CDR3 protein: CASSATVNTEAFF. In DNA, the CDR3 is TGTGCCAGCTCGGCTACGGTGAACACTGAAGCTTTCTTT. Combining the CDR3 with reference TRBV18 and TRBJ1-1 gives the whole variable domain NAGVMQNPRHLVRRRGQEARLRCSPMKGHSHVYWYRQLPEEGLKFMVYLQKENIIDESGMPKERFSAEFPKEGPSILRIQQVVRGDSAAYFCASSATVNTEAFFGQGTRLTVV.

The V gene is TRBV25-1, the J gene TRBJ1-2; no reliable D call. V was shortened by 1 base and J by 3 bases, with 15 bases between the two germline ends. Germline CDR1 is MGHDK and CDR2 is SYGVNS. The CDR3 is 16 amino acids. Written as DNA, the CDR3 is TGTGCCAGCAGTGAATTAAAGGGAGTGGTCGACTATGGCTACACCTTC. This translates into CASSELKGVVDYGYTF.

This clonotype has only a few counts. This chain joins TRBV18 and TRBJ2-7, with 10 bases lining up with TRBD1. J gave up 2 bases and V 9 bases, and 10 bases lay outside the gene matches. Germline loops: CDR1 KGHSH, CDR2 LQKENI. This CDR3 region has 15 residues. The CDR3 DNA reads TGTGCCAGTTCCTCGGGGGACAGGGGTACCTACGAGCAGTACTTC. This translates into CASSSGDRGTYEQYF.

The chain uses TRBV7-6 and TRBJ2-7, with D maybe TRBD1 (6 bases). V was clipped by 2 bases and J by 5 bases, with 25 bases between them. The germline CDR1 and CDR2 sequences are SGHVS and FNYEAQ. The CDR3 totals 18 residues. CDR3 amino acids: CASSLRYRDPLQGDEQYF. The CDR3 coding sequence is TGTGCCAGCAGCTTAAGGTACAGGGATCCGTTACAGGGAGACGAGCAGTACTTC.

This clonotype appeared a few times. The J gene is TRBJ1-5, the V gene TRBV7-2, with D tentatively TRBD1 (5 bases). CDR1 and CDR2 (germline): SGHTA, FQGNSA. The ends were cut back, 4 bases at V and 13 bases at J, with 14 bases in the middle. The CDR3 covers 12 residues. The CDR3 spells CASSSKIGAQHF. The DNA of the CDR3 is TGTGCCAGCAGCTCAAAAATCGGGGCGCAGCATTTT.

The rearrangement joins TRBV4-1 to TRBJ1-2; D not resolved. The CDR3 extends over 15 amino acids. V was trimmed by 2 bases and J by 2 bases, leaving 12 bases between them. Germline-derived CDR1 and CDR2 are MGHRA and YSYEKL. As DNA, the CDR3 is TGCGCCAGCAGCCAACTAGACGGGATCAACTATGGCTACACCTTC. It is translated as CASSQLDGINYGYTF.

Many counts were recorded for this clonotype. The V and J genes are TRBV3-1 and TRBJ2-1, with TRBD2 matching 7 bases. The CDR3 sequence is 16 residues long. Germline assignment: CDR1 LGHDT and CDR2 YNNKEL (reference sequence). Trimming at V came to 1 base and at J to 5 bases, leaving 8 bases not matched to a gene. CDR3: CASSQGAGPTHNEQFF. In nucleotides, the CDR3 is TGTGCCAGCAGCCAAGGAGCGGGGCCCACCCACAATGAGCAGTTCTTC.

The chain combines TRBV7-2 with TRBJ2-3; 8 bases align to TRBD2. From germline, CDR1 is SGHTA and CDR2 FQGNSA. J lost 6 bases, V lost 1 base, and 6 bases had no gene match. The CDR3 loop spans 15 amino acids. The CDR3 reads CASSLGRGVSDTQYF. In DNA, the CDR3 is TGTGCCAGCAGCTTAGGGCGGGGGGTATCTGATACGCAGTATTTT.

This clonotype has just a few counts. The chain recombines TRBV7-9 with TRBJ2-3, with 7 bases aligning to TRBD1. The trim removed 5 bases at V and 6 bases at J, leaving 14 bases unmatched. The CDR3 spans 16 residues. In germline, CDR1 is SEHNR, CDR2 FQNEAQ (reference sequence). CDR3 nucleotides: TGTGCCAGCAGCCCCCGGTCGGACAGGATCATTGATACGCAGTATTTT. It codes for CASSPRSDRIIDTQYF.

This clonotype was detected a few times. V is TRBV18 and J is TRBJ1-2; D might be TRBD1 (6 bases). Germline CDR1 reads KGHSH; CDR2 reads LQKENI. Trimming removed 2 bases from V and 6 bases from J, with 10 bases in between. The CDR3 runs to 13 residues. The CDR3 DNA follows: TGTGCCAGCTCACCAGAACAGGGCCATGGCTACACCTTC. This encodes CASSPEQGHGYTF.

This clonotype has just a few counts. V usage is TRBV30 and J usage is TRBJ2-5, with D possibly being TRBD2 (6 bases). The length of the CDR3 is 13 residues. Germline V CDR1 and CDR2: GTSNPN, SVGIG (reference sequence). The CDR3 sequence: CALAPTRLETQYF. DNA for the CDR3: TGTGCTTTGGCACCGACTAGGTTGGAGACCCAGTACTTC. The variable domain in full, completed from reference TRBV30 and TRBJ2-5, reads SQTIHQWPATLVQPVGSPLSLECTVEGTSNPNLYWYRQAAGRGLQLLFYSVGIGQISSEVPQNLSASRPQDRQFILSSKKLLLSDSGFYLCALAPTRLETQYFGPGTRLLVL.

Many counts were recorded for this clonotype. This sequence joins TRBV3-1 and TRBJ2-5; D gene unclear. Between the trimmed V and J ends, which lost 4 bases and 5 bases, there was a span of 14 bases. This CDR3 region has 14 residues. From germline, CDR1 is LGHDT and CDR2 YNNKEL (reference sequence). The CDR3 DNA reads TGTGCCAGCAGCCTCACAACGGATCTTGAGACCCAGTACTTC. Translation: CASSLTTDLETQYF.

This clonotype was seen a few times. CDR3: CASSLGIYRVTEAFF. DNA for the CDR3: TGCGCCAGCAGCTTGGGTATATACAGGGTGACTGAAGCTTTCTTT. The chain has TRBV5-1 and TRBJ1-1; perhaps TRBD1 as D (6 bases). From germline, CDR1 is SGHRS and CDR2 YFSETQ. Trimming took 0 bases from V and 5 from J, leaving 14 bases between them. CDR3 length: 15 residues.